These T cell receptor beta chains were read from a single sample in a study of radiation and T cells in renal cell carcinoma. The table came from immunoSEQ multiplex PCR; TCRdb's copy has only in-frame clones and leaves some out. The sample includes around 140,000 clones, about 88% of them seen just once. The source was blood, collected from a patient whose treatment included radiotherapy and nephrectomy. The receptors originated from a woman in her 70s with renal cell carcinoma. The CDR3 runs from the conserved cysteine through the conserved F or W. Size values are once, few and many counts, or a class for expanded clones, and some rows have none.

J gene,clone size,V gene,CDR3 protein
TRBJ2-7,.,TRBV4-3,CASSQGLYGAYEQYF
TRBJ1-2,.,TRBV7-2,CASSSTGLGRYYGYTF
TRBJ2-3,.,TRBV19,CASSIDRNTASTDTQYF
TRBJ2-5,.,TRBV9,CASSVGLKETQYF
TRBJ1-2,.,TRBV4-2,CASSQVLRGEGGYTF
TRBJ2-1,.,TRBV5-4,CASSLAGALYNEQFF
TRBJ1-6,once,TRBV6-1,CASSGQGLSSYNSPLHF
TRBJ1-1,.,TRBV6-1,CASSAGTAINTEAFF
TRBJ1-2,.,TRBV20-1,CSALLYGYTF
TRBJ1-2,.,TRBV14,CASSPYRGRHPLDGYTF
TRBJ2-3,.,TRBV7-6,CASSLSATDTQYF
TRBJ2-5,once,TRBV15,CATSRDRGLGVETQYF
TRBJ1-2,once,TRBV7-9,CASSPRGVRDQGYGYTF
TRBJ2-1,.,TRBV10-3,CAISEGTGKNEQFF
TRBJ1-1,.,TRBV7-2,CASSLRSYSNKGEAFF
TRBJ2-2,.,TRBV10-3,CAISMTGVDTGELFF
TRBJ2-5,.,TRBV2,CASRLAGGTPGTQYF
TRBJ1-2,.,TRBV6-5,CASSYEARGNYGYTF
TRBJ1-1,.,TRBV5-6,CASTRLGDTEAFF
TRBJ1-5,once,TRBV5-1,CATLMKQGRRGNQPQHF
TRBJ2-2,.,TRBV6-5,CASSPGGAHFGELFF
TRBJ2-1,.,TRBV21-1,CASSKGKSDRVSSYNEQFF
TRBJ1-5,.,TRBV6-5,CASSDIVPQHF
TRBJ2-6,.,TRBV5-4,CASSLVHSGANVLTF
TRBJ1-5,.,TRBV19,CASSKNSNQPQHF
TRBJ1-3,.,TRBV15,CATSGARSSGNTIYF
TRBJ2-2,.,TRBV4-2,CASSQRRGNTGELFF
TRBJ2-1,.,TRBV2,CASTPGGGTYNEQFF
TRBJ2-5,.,TRBV5-4,CASSLGATQETQYF
TRBJ1-1,.,TRBV18,CASSPRDIFSEAFF
TRBJ2-6,few,TRBV6-6,CASSYVGSGANVLTF
TRBJ1-4,.,TRBV28,CASSPPGPTNEKLFF
TRBJ2-7,once,TRBV7-2,CASSFSRGTARIYEQYF
TRBJ2-5,.,TRBV5-4,CASSSRTQGQGTQYF
TRBJ1-6,.,TRBV6-5,CASSYPRGSPLHF
TRBJ2-3,.,TRBV30,CAWSQGAGADTQYF
TRBJ2-3,.,TRBV5-4,CASSLERGRDTQYF
TRBJ1-2,.,TRBV5-5,CASSSGPQNNYGYTF
TRBJ2-5,.,TRBV7-2,CASSLLGWGQETQYF
TRBJ2-3,.,TRBV4-2,CASSQEGGGQSTDTQYF
TRBJ2-7,.,TRBV4-3,CASSQDTGVREQYF
TRBJ2-5,.,TRBV4-1,CASSDWTEYQETQYF
TRBJ2-5,.,TRBV5-1,CASSLIQETQYF
TRBJ1-2,.,TRBV30,CAWSVRRENGYTF
TRBJ1-6,.,TRBV6-5,CASKAGISPLHF
TRBJ1-1,once,TRBV2,CASSEEGPNTEAFF
TRBJ1-2,.,TRBV6-6,CASSYKGPNYGYTF
TRBJ2-3,.,TRBV6-5,CASSNTGVDTQYF
TRBJ2-4,.,TRBV6-1,CASSERPQLAKNIQYF
TRBJ1-3,.,TRBV15,CATGTGDSGNTIYF
TRBJ1-1,.,TRBV6-5,CASRRPGLNTEAFF
TRBJ2-1,once,TRBV30,CAWITASYNEQFF
TRBJ1-2,few,TRBV4-2,CASSQDTAGPNYGYTF
TRBJ1-2,.,TRBV7-2,CASSLVQNYGYTF
TRBJ2-1,.,TRBV9,CASSVESGGASSYNEQFF
TRBJ2-5,.,TRBV5-1,CASNFGGPGETQYF
TRBJ1-6,.,TRBV28,CASSFPGRPVNSPLHF
TRBJ1-4,once,TRBV5-1,CASSTTAGQGEKLFF
TRBJ2-1,.,TRBV7-2,CASSSSRRGSSYNEQFF
TRBJ1-2,.,TRBV5-1,CASSPDRTYGYTF